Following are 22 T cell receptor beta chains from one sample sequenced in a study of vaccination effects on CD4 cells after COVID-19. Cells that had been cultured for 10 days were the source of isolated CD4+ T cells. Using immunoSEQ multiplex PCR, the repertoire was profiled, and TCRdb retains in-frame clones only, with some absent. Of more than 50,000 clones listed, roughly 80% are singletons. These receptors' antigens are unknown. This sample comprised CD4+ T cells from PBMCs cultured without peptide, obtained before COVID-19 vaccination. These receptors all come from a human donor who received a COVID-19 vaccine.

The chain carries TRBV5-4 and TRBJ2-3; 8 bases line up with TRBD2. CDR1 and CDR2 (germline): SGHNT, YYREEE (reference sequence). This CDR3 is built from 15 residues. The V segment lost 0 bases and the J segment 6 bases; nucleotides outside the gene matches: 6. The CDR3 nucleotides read TGTGCCAGCAGCTTGGAGGGCGGGGGGTCCGATACGCAGTATTTT. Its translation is CASSLEGGGSDTQYF.

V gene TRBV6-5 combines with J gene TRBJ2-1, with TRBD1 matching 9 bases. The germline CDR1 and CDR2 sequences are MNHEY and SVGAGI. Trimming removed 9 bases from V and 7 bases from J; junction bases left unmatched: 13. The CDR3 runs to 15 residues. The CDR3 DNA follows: TGTGCCAGTTCCCCCCGGGACAGGGTAGGGAATGAGCAGTTCTTC. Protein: CASSPRDRVGNEQFF.

The CDR3 sequence is CASSRDTQYF. The CDR3 coding sequence is TGTGCCAGCTCACGGGATACGCAGTATTTT. The V and J genes are TRBV18 and TRBJ2-3; D unclear. The CDR3 consists of 10 residues. V lost 4 bases, J lost 6 bases, and 2 bases lay in between. Germline assignment: CDR1 KGHSH and CDR2 LQKENI.

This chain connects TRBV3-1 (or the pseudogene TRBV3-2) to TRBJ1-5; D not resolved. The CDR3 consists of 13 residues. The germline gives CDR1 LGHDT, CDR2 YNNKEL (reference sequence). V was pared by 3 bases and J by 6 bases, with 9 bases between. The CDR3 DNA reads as TGTGCCAGCAGCCATGGTGGTTTTCAGCCCCAGCATTTT. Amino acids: CASSHGGFQPQHF.

CDR3 sequence: CSARQGTDTQYF. The CDR3, as DNA: TGCAGCGCGAGACAGGGTACAGATACGCAGTATTTT. J is TRBJ2-3 and V is TRBV29-1; 7 bases align to TRBD1. There are 12 residues in the CDR3. Germline trimming cut 7 bases from V and 3 bases from J; bases unmatched to any gene: 4. Germline V gene data show CDR1 as SQVTM and CDR2 as ANQGSEA.

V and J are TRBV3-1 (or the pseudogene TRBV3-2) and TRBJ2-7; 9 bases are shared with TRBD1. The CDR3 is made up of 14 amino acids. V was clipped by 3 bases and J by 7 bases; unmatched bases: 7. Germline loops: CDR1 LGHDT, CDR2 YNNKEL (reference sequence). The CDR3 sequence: CASSQSDRGSEQYV. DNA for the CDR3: TGTGCCAGCAGCCAGTCGGACAGGGGTAGTGAGCAGTACGTC.

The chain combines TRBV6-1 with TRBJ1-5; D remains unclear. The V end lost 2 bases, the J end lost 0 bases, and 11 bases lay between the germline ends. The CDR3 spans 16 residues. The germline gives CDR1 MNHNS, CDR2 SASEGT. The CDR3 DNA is TGTGCCAGCAGTGAAATGGTCAGGCCTAGCAATCAGCCCCAGCATTTT. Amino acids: CASSEMVRPSNQPQHF.

CDR3 residues: CASSRMGTAYEQYV. In DNA form, the CDR3 reads TGTGCCAGCAGTCGAATGGGGACAGCCTACGAGCAGTACGTC. V gene TRBV6-5 combines with J gene TRBJ2-7; 7 bases agree with TRBD1. The CDR3 has 14 residues. CDR1 and CDR2 (germline): MNHEY, SVGAGI. V lost 5 bases and J lost 2; bases outside the gene matches: 6.

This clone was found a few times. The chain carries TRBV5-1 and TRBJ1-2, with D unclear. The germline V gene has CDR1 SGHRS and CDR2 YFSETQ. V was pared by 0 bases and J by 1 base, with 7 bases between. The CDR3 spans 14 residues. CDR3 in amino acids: CASSLGRVNYGYTF. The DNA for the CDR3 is TGCGCCAGCAGCTTGGGTCGGGTTAACTATGGCTACACCTTC.

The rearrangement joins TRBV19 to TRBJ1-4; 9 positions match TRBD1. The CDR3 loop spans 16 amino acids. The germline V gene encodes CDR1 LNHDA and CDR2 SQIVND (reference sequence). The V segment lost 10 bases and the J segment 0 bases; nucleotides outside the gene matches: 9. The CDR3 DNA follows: TGTGCCACCAATCACAGGGGGCCGGCAACTAATGAAAAACTGTTTTTT. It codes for CATNHRGPATNEKLFF.

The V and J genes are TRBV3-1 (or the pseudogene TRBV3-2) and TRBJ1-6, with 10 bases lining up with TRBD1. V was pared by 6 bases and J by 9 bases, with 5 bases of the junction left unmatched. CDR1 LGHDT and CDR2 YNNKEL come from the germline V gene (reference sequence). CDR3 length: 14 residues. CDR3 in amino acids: CASRLTGGTSPLHF. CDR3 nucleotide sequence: TGTGCCAGCAGGCTGACAGGGGGCACTTCACCCCTCCACTTT.

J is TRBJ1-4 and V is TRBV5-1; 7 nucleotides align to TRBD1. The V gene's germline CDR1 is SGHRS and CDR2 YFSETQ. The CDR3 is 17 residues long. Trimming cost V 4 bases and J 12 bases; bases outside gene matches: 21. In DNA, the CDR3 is TGCGCCAGCAGCCCGGGAGTAATTGCCCCACAGGGGATACAACTGTTTTTT. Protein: CASSPGVIAPQGIQLFF.

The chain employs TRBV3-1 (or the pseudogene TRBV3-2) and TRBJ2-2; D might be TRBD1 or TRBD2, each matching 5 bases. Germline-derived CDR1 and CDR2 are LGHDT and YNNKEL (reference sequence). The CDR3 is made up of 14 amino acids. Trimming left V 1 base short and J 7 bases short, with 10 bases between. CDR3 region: CASSQVWGNGELFF. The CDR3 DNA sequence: TGTGCCAGCAGCCAAGTATGGGGGAACGGGGAGCTGTTTTTT.

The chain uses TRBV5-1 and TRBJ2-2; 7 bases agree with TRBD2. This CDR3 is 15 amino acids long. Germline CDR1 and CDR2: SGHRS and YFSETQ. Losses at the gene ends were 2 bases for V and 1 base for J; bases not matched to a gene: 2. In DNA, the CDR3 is TGCGCCAGCAGCTTAAGCGGGGAGAACACCGGGGAGCTGTTTTTT. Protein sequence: CASSLSGENTGELFF.

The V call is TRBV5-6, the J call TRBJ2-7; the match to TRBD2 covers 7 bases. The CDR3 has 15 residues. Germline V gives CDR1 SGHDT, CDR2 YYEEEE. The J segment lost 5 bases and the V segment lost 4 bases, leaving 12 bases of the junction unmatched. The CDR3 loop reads CASSQRLRGKDEQYV. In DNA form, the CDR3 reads TGTGCCAGCAGCCAACGGTTGCGGGGGAAGGACGAGCAGTACGTC.

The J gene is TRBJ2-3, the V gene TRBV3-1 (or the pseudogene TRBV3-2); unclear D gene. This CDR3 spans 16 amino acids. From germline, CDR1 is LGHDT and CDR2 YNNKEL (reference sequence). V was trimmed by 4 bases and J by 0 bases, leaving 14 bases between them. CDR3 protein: CASSPDFSSSTDTQYF. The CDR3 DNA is TGTGCCAGCAGCCCCGACTTTTCGTCTAGCACAGATACGCAGTATTTT.

DNA of the CDR3: TGTGCCAGCAGTTACAGGGGGGGCACTGAAGCTTTCTTT. Protein sequence: CASSYRGGTEAFF. The V gene is TRBV3-1 (or the pseudogene TRBV3-2), the J gene TRBJ1-1; TRBD1 matches 8 bases. J lost 4 bases, V lost 6 bases, and 4 bases had no gene match. The germline CDR1 and CDR2 sequences are LGHDT and YNNKEL (reference sequence). The CDR3 is made up of 13 amino acids.

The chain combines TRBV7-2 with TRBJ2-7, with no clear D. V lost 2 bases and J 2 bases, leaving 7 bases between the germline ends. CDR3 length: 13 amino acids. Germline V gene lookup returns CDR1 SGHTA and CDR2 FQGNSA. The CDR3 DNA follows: TGTGCCAGCAGCTTACTGGGCCCCTACGAGCAGTACGTC. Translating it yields CASSLLGPYEQYV.

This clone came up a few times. CDR3 amino acids: CASSYGSGAKGYTF. The CDR3 DNA follows: TGTGCCAGCAGTTACGGTTCAGGGGCCAAAGGCTACACCTTC. The chain uses TRBV6-6 and TRBJ1-2; D possibly corresponds to TRBD1 (6 bases). The length of the CDR3 is 14 residues. Germline V CDR1 and CDR2: MNHNY, SVGAGI (reference sequence). Trimming took off 2 bases at V and 8 bases at J, with 15 bases between the two ends.

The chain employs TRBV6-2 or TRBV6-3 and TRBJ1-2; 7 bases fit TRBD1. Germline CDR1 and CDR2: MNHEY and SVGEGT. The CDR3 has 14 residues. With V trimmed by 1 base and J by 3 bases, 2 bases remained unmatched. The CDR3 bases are TGTGCCAGCAGTTACTATGGGACAGACTATGGCTACACCTTC. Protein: CASSYYGTDYGYTF.

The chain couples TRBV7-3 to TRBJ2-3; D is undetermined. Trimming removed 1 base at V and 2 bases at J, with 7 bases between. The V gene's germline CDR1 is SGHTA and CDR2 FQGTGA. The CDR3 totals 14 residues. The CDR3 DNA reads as TGTGCCAGCAGCTTAAGGGCCTCCACAGATACGCAGTATTTT. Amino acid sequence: CASSLRASTDTQYF.

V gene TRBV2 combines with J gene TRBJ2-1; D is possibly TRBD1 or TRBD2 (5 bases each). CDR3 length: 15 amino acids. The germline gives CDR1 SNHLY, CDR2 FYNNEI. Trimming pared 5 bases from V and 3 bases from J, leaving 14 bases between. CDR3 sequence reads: CASSQPGRNYNEQFF. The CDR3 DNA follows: TGTGCCAGCAGTCAACCGGGACGGAACTACAATGAGCAGTTCTTC.